These 15 T cell receptor beta chains originate from one sample sequenced in a study of metastatic and nonmetastatic thyroid tumors (dated by TCRdb to the early 2020s). Preparation of the library involved PCR. This sample was sequenced with an Illumina HiSeq 4000. TCRdb reran the public reads through fastp at Q25 and MiXCR, keeping productive beta chains. The sample table lists just over 20,000 clones, around 34% of them with a count of one. The ten largest clonotypes hold approximately 28% of the sample. None of the patients had been given any treatment before thyroid surgery. Material: tumor tissue. The receptors were sampled from a female donor with papillary thyroid cancer or a benign thyroid nodule (not recorded which). Some clones in this sample may be carry-over from other donors' samples.

V and J are TRBV6-6 and TRBJ1-2; 8 bases align to TRBD1. There are 15 residues in the CDR3. V was pared by 0 bases and J by 6 bases, with 6 bases of the junction left unmatched. CDR1 MNHNY and CDR2 SVGAGI come from the germline V gene (reference sequence). CDR3 sequence: CASSYSTGAKHGYTF. CDR3 nucleotides: TGTGCCAGCAGTTACTCGACAGGGGCAAAACATGGCTACACCTTC.

The chain carries TRBV6-1 and TRBJ1-5; D unresolved. The germline V gene has CDR1 MNHNS and CDR2 SASEGT. Trimming shortened V by 6 bases and J by 1 base, and 7 bases separated the two germline ends. CDR3 length: 13 amino acids. CDR3 coding DNA: TGTGCCAGCAGGACGCGGAGCAATCAGCCCCAGCATTTT. As protein: CASRTRSNQPQHF.

In this sample, this clone turned up a few times. This chain links TRBV6-1 with TRBJ2-7; 8 bases line up with TRBD2. This CDR3 spans 14 amino acids. The germline gives CDR1 MNHNS, CDR2 SASEGT. J gave up 2 bases and V 6 bases, and 6 bases lay outside the gene matches. DNA for the CDR3: TGTGCCAGCAGAGTAGCGGGACTGACCTACGAGCAGTACTTC. Translation gives CASRVAGLTYEQYF.

This chain uses TRBV20-1 with TRBJ1-5; 8 nucleotides align to TRBD1. This CDR3 has 14 amino acids. The V segment lost 3 bases and the J segment 5 bases; nucleotides outside the gene matches: 6. Germline CDR1 reads DFQATT; CDR2 reads SNEGSKA (reference sequence). CDR3 loop: CSARAGQGDQPQHF. For the CDR3, the DNA is TGCAGTGCTAGGGCCGGACAGGGTGATCAGCCCCAGCATTTT.

This clone was recorded a few times. This chain connects TRBV6-1 to TRBJ1-5; TRBD1 aligns across 12 bases. The junction had 8 bases not matched to a gene; V was cut back by 8 bases and J by 6 bases. The CDR3 runs 15 residues. CDR1 and CDR2 (germline): MNHNS, SASEGT. The CDR3 loop reads CASGPGTGGFQPQHF. The CDR3 nucleotides are TGTGCCAGCGGGCCCGGGACAGGGGGCTTTCAGCCCCAGCATTTT.

This clone was seen a handful of times. The chain links TRBV10-3 to TRBJ2-1, with 12 nucleotides matching TRBD2. Looked up from germline, CDR1 is ENHRY and CDR2 is SYGVKD. With 10 bases clipped from V and 2 bases from J, the junction kept 3 bases outside the gene matches. The CDR3 contains 14 residues. The CDR3 loop reads CASRLAGAYNEQFF. The CDR3 bases are TGTGCCAGTAGACTAGCGGGAGCCTACAATGAGCAGTTCTTC.

This clone appeared a few times. The V call is TRBV15, the J call TRBJ2-7, with TRBD1 identical over 8 bases. With V trimmed by 5 bases and J by 4 bases, 10 bases remained unmatched. The CDR3 extends over 15 amino acids. Germline V gene lookup returns CDR1 LNHNV and CDR2 YYDKDF (reference sequence). CDR3 sequence reads: CATSEQDRVEYEQYF. In DNA form, the CDR3 reads TGTGCCACCAGCGAGCAGGACAGGGTAGAGTACGAGCAGTACTTC. Looking up the rest from reference TRBV15 and TRBJ2-7 gives the full variable domain: DAMVIQNPRYQVTQFGKPVTLSCSQTLNHNVMYWYQQKSSQAPKLLFHYYDKDFNNEADTPDNFQSRRPNTSFCFLDIRSPGLGDTAMYLCATSEQDRVEYEQYFGPGTRLTVT.

The chain carries TRBV2 and TRBJ2-2; 7 nucleotides agree with TRBD2. Germline assignment: CDR1 SNHLY and CDR2 FYNNEI. V lost 4 bases and J lost 2; bases outside the gene matches: 4. The CDR3 runs 15 residues. CDR3 DNA sequence: TGTGCCAGCAGTGGACAGCGGGATAACACCGGGGAGCTGTTTTTT. Protein sequence: CASSGQRDNTGELFF. The variable domain in full, with the rest retrieved from reference TRBV2 and TRBJ2-2, is EPEVTQTPSHQVTQMGQEVILRCVPISNHLYFYWYRQILGQKVEFLVSFYNNEISEKSEIFDDQFSVERPDGSNFTLKIRSTKLEDSAMYFCASSGQRDNTGELFFGEGSRLTVL.

The V and J genes are TRBV12-3 or TRBV12-4 and TRBJ2-2, with TRBD2 matching 8 bases. V dropped 5 bases and J dropped 4; count of bases not matched to a gene: 6. The CDR3 contains 15 residues. CDR3 nucleotides: TGTGCCAGCAGTCAAGCGGGGGCCCTCACCGGGGAGCTGTTTTTT. Protein: CASSQAGALTGELFF.

This clone was detected only a few times. V is TRBV28 and J is TRBJ2-7, with D perhaps TRBD1 or TRBD2 (5 bases each). CDR3 length: 15 amino acids. Looked up from germline, CDR1 is MDHEN and CDR2 is SYDVKM. Trimming took off 3 bases at V and 0 bases at J, with 12 bases between the two ends. CDR3 sequence reads: CASSLGTSSSYEQYF. CDR3 nucleotides: TGTGCCAGCAGTTTGGGGACGTCCAGCTCCTACGAGCAGTACTTC. Complete variable domain (other parts from reference TRBV28 and TRBJ2-7): DVKVTQSSRYLVKRTGEKVFLECVQDMDHENMFWYRQDPGLGLRLIYFSYDVKMKEKGDIPEGYSVSREKKERFSLILESASTNQTSMYLCASSLGTSSSYEQYFGPGTRLTVT.

V gene TRBV6-1 combines with J gene TRBJ1-3; TRBD1 is a possible D gene (6 bases). In germline, CDR1 is MNHNS, CDR2 SASEGT. The length of the CDR3 is 15 residues. Trimming removed 6 bases at V and 4 bases at J, with 16 bases between. CDR3 sequence reads: CASRRRGDGGNTIYF. The CDR3, as DNA: TGTGCCAGCAGGAGGAGGGGGGACGGCGGAAACACCATATATTTT.

This clone was detected only a few times. The chain carries TRBV12-3 or TRBV12-4 and TRBJ1-2; D may be TRBD1 (6 bases). This CDR3 is 11 amino acids long. Trimming left V 6 bases short and J 12 bases short, with 14 bases between. The CDR3 region has the DNA TGTGCCAGCAGCCGCGGGACATCCCACACCTTC. Residues: CASSRGTSHTF.

This clone came up a few times. The chain carries TRBV11-2 and TRBJ2-5; the D gene is possibly TRBD2 (6 bases). This CDR3 region has 14 residues. V was trimmed by 6 bases and J by 1 base, leaving 12 bases between them. Germline CDR1 reads SGHAT; CDR2 reads FQNNGV. As DNA, the CDR3 is TGTGCCAGCAGTATTGGGGGGTCCCAAGAGACCCAGTACTTC. Amino acid sequence: CASSIGGSQETQYF.

V gene TRBV6-1 combines with J gene TRBJ1-2; D uncertain. V was pared by 4 bases and J by 5 bases, with 20 bases between. This CDR3 has 16 residues. From germline, CDR1 is MNHNS and CDR2 SASEGT. This CDR3 is CASSGLGGRTSYGYTF. DNA of the CDR3: TGTGCCAGCAGTGGTCTCGGAGGACGGACCTCTTATGGCTACACCTTC.

V gene TRBV28 combines with J gene TRBJ2-7; 7 bases are shared with TRBD2. V lost 2 bases and J lost 4; bases outside the gene matches: 8. The CDR3 runs 15 residues. CDR1 is MDHEN and CDR2 is SYDVKM in the germline V gene. The CDR3 DNA sequence: TGTGCCAGCAGTTTAGGTTTCGGGGGGACTTACGAGCAGTACTTC. It translates to CASSLGFGGTYEQYF.